This T cell receptor (beta chain) was retrieved from a study of blood T cell repertoires in COVID-19. At the level of the study: Researchers got acute and convalescent COVID-19 samples from the United States, Italy and Spain. From T cells, B-cell-depleted T cells, or PBMCs came the material, which was cDNA or gDNA.

Participants were aged roughly 18 to 90 years from approximately 23 US areas. Two negative PCRs, clearance, or symptom resolution characterized the recovered Cohort 3 donors. CDR1 is SGHDT, CDR2 YYEEEE, per germline. This CDR3 spans 14 amino acids. Trimming removed 4 bases from V and 3 bases from J; junction bases left unmatched: 3. TCRdb keeps only in-frame clones here, not all; method: immunoSEQ multiplex PCR. The sample consists of 350,000 to 400,000 clones, 88% of them appearing once. The chain combines TRBV5-6 with TRBJ1-4, with TRBD1 matching over 7 bases. Sequencing was performed on PBMCs or T cells enriched from blood (not recorded which). The sequence came from a young woman who had recovered from COVID-19. CDR3 amino acids: CASSTGQSNEKLFF. In DNA, the CDR3 is TGTGCCAGCAGCACGGGACAGTCTAATGAAAAACTGTTTTTT.